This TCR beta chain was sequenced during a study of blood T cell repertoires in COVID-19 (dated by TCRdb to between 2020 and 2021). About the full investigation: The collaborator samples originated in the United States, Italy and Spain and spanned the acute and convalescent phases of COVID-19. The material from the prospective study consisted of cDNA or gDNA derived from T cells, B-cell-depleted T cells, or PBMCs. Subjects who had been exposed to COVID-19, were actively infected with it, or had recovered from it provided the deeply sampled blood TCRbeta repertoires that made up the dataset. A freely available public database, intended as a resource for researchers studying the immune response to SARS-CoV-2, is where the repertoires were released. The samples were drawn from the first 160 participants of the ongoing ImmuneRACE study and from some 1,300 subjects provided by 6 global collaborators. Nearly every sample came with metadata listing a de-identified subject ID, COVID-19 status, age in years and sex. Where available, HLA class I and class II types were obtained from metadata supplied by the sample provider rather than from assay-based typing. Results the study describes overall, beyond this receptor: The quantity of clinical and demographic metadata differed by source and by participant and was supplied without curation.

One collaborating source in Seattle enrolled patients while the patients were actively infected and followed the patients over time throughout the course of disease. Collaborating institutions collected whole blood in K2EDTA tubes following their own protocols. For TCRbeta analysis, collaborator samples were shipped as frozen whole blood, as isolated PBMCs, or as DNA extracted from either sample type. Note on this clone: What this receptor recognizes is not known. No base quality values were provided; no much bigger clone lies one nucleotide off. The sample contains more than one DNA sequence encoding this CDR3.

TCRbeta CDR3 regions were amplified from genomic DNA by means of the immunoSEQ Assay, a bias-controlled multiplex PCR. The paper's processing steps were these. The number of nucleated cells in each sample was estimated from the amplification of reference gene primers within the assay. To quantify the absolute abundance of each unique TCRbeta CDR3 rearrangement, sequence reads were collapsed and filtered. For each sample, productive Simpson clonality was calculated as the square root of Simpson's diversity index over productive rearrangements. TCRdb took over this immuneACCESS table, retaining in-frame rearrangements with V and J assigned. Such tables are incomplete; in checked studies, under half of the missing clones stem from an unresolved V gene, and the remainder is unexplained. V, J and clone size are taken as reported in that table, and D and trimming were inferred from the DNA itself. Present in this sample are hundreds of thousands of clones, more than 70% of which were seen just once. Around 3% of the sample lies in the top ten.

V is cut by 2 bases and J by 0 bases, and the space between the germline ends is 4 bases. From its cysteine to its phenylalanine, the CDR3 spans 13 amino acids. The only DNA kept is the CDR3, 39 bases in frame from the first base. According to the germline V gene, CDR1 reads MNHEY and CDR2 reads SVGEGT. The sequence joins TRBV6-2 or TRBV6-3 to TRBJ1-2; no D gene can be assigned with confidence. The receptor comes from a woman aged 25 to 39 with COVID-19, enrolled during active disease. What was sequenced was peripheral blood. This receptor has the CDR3 CASSYAANYGYTF. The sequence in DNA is TGTGCCAGCAGTTACGCGGCTAACTATGGCTACACCTTC.